This TCR beta chain was documented in a study of blood T cell repertoires in COVID-19. Overall study: Sample material is recorded as cDNA or gDNA derived from T cells, B-cell-depleted T cells, or PBMCs.

Using immunoSEQ multiplex PCR, the repertoire was profiled, and TCRdb retains in-frame clones only, with some absent. This sample has about 190,000 clones, with roughly 80% found just once. The clonotype comes from a man in his forties or fifties who had recovered from COVID-19. The source material was peripheral blood.

CDR3 nucleotide sequence: TGTGCCACCAGCAGTGAAGGGGGCCCTCGAAACACCATATATTTT. Its protein is CATSSEGGPRNTIYF. V and J are TRBV15 and TRBJ1-3; the match to TRBD1 covers 7 bases. The CDR3 is 15 residues long. Germline V CDR1 and CDR2: LNHNV, YYDKDF (reference sequence). Trimming at V came to 3 bases and at J to 5 bases, leaving 7 bases not matched to a gene. The entire variable domain, with the rest obtained from reference TRBV15 and TRBJ1-3, is as follows: DAMVIQNPRYQVTQFGKPVTLSCSQTLNHNVMYWYQQKSSQAPKLLFHYYDKDFNNEADTPDNFQSRRPNTSFCFLDIRSPGLGDTAMYLCATSSEGGPRNTIYFGEGSWLTVV.